The T cell receptor beta chain under discussion was sequenced for a study of regulatory T cells in long-lasting Graves disease (dated by TCRdb to the early 2020s). Looking at the study overall: Patients with newly diagnosed Graves' disease had been on antithyroid drugs for under 3 months. Peripheral blood TCR sequencing and RNA sequencing compared persistent Graves' disease patients with newly diagnosed Graves' disease patients. The study took place in China and was registered as a clinical trial. TCR sequencing covered some 13 persistent and 20 newly diagnosed Graves' disease patients, 33 samples in total.

General conclusions and limits of the study: Only the TCR beta chain was sequenced and analyzed. Persistent disease showed preferential use of TRBV28, TRBJ1-2 and TRBJ2-5, whereas newly diagnosed disease favored TRBV20-1 and TRBJ2-1. Only peripheral blood was studied, because thyroid tissue, the primary lesion, was inaccessible. The authors acknowledged the small sample size as a limitation that may reduce accuracy. More public clonotypes were shared among persistent patients (2,741) than among newly diagnosed patients (966). Lower TCR Shannon entropy and fewer highly expanded clones were observed in persistent Graves' disease patients than in newly diagnosed patients, which suggested clonal expansion.

Receptors were amplified or captured by multiplex PCR. Instrument used: Illumina HiSeq 4000. CDR3 regions were amplified by Arm-PCR with iRepertoire HTBI primers to construct TCR beta libraries. Gel purification was performed on PCR products prior to sequencing. As for the original processing: Gene usage analysis of CDR3 amino acid clonotypes relied on the 62 TRBV and 15 or so TRBJ segments identified across samples. COPE and FqMerger were used to merge the filtered high-quality paired reads into contigs. BLAST was used to align contigs to the IMGT TRBV, TRBD and TRBJ reference genes, and CDR3 was defined following IMGT. Highly expanded clones were defined as clonotypes with a frequency above 0.1%. Shannon entropy served as the measure of repertoire diversity, while the Gini coefficient captured V-J evenness. Clonotypes shared by more than one individual were considered public. The public reads were run again by TCRdb, first through fastp at Q25 and then through MiXCR, and only productive beta chains were kept. When rows share a CDR3 protein, they turn into one entry using the most common DNA and genes. The V and J calls shown here were made by TCRdb, not taken from the authors' results. The sample table shows fewer than 550,000 distinct CDR3 sequences, and more than 15% are seen once. 25% of the sample rests with the top ten.

About this clonotype: Its antigen target is currently unknown. Base qualities are not provided; no much larger clone lies one nucleotide away.

This specimen's time point label, interpreted: newly diagnosed GD, antithyroid drugs for less than 3 months. For both TCR sequencing and RNA sequencing, RNA was extracted from PBMCs using TRIzol. The diagnosis of Graves' disease followed American Thyroid Association guidelines. Patients were recruited from an endocrinology department in Xi'an, China. From each patient, around 9 milliliters of peripheral blood was collected into an EDTA anticoagulant tube. PBMCs were isolated by Ficoll Paque Plus density gradient separation without further T cell sorting. RNA quality was checked with an Agilent 2100 Bioanalyzer and agarose gel, and concentration with a NanoDrop 2000. The cysteine opens and the phenylalanine closes a CDR3 of 17 amino acids. CDR3 DNA only is kept here, 51 bases in frame from base 1. Taken from the germline V gene (reference sequence), the CDR1 and CDR2 loops are DFQATT and SNEGSKA. Trimming leaves V shorter by 0 bases and J shorter by 0 bases, with the junction holding 5 bases beyond the gene matches.

The same data also contributed to another study, on T cells in Graves' hyperthyroidism and ophthalmopathy. As the second paper documents: A patient counted as having stable Graves' hyperthyroidism if no progression to ophthalmopathy occurred over 18 months of follow-up. Hyperthyroidism patients were aged 18 to 65 years and newly diagnosed, with disease duration of less than 2 months. Any patient with an uncontrolled infection, another autoimmune disease, pregnancy or lactation was excluded. Diagnoses relied on clinical symptoms, serum thyroxine and TRAb, thyroid ultrasound and orbital computed tomography. The TCR CDR3 was subjected to a first round of RT-PCR using the HTBI primer set and the Qiagen OneStep RT-PCR kit. Most expanded thyroid clonotypes (frequency above 0.001) were also found in blood, which suggests that blood repertoires may mirror thyroid immune responses. A 13 V-J signature model separated ophthalmopathy from stable hyperthyroidism, with around 91% sensitivity and roughly 82% specificity in cross-validation and 80%/75% in testing. In validation, progression to ophthalmopathy was predicted by the model with almost 71% sensitivity and roughly 72% specificity, a median of roughly 6 months before onset. A discovery cohort of about a hundred patients, 43 with Graves' ophthalmopathy and approximately 55 with stable Graves' hyperthyroidism, was used to find distinguishing TCR V-J signatures. Whether ophthalmopathy could be predicted prospectively was tested in an independent validation cohort made up of 18 to 20 hyperthyroidism patients plus 17 patients who later progressed to ophthalmopathy. The approximately 100 discovery patients were randomly divided into training and test sets at a 7:3 ratio. In about 6 Graves' hyperthyroidism patients, the study also compared T-cell repertoires from thyroid tissue with T-cell repertoires from blood. After blood sampling, hyperthyroidism patients were treated with methimazole at a starting dose of 30 mg daily, and ophthalmopathy patients were treated with high-dose intravenous methylprednisolone. The libraries were constructed in a second round of multiplex PCR and then size-selected and purified. The libraries were sequenced on an Illumina HiSeq2000 using paired-end 100 bp reads. SOAPnuke was used to process the raw data, removing reads that contained adapters or uncalled bases, had a mean Phred below 15, or lacked an exact match to the constant primer or identifier. COPE v1.2.5 was used to merge high-quality paired reads, and clonotypes were defined as unique nucleotide sequences. Clonotypes were aligned to IMGT TRBV, TRBD and TRBJ reference segments using MiTCR v1.1. Analysis was restricted to V-J combinations with a frequency above 0.0001, which covered approximately 99% of repertoires. The TCS score was defined as F50 (clonal expansion) divided by E x V (chaos), with BLOSUM62-based TCRdist calculated between CDR3 peptides within each V-J. Welch's t-statistics and random forest reduced some 510 V-J features to about 12, which were used in a naive Bayes classifier (R e1071). No statistical method was used to set the sample size in advance, and investigators knew the group allocation. The paper describes TCR Vbeta CDR3 sequencing of 135 peripheral blood samples, made up of about 40 ophthalmopathy patients, roughly 72 hyperthyroidism patients and about 17 progressor patients.

Here the chain combines TRBV20-1 and TRBJ2-3, and 11 junctional nucleotides match TRBD2. The sequenced sample was peripheral blood mononuclear cells (PBMCs), obtained at new diagnosis, from a patient treated with antithyroid drugs. The TCR sequence derives from a woman aged 40-65 years with Graves disease. Donor details come from another sample of the same person, matched by shared clones. This receptor has the CDR3 CSARDGASGGSTDTQYF. The DNA sequence is given as TGCAGTGCTAGAGATGGGGCTAGCGGGGGGAGCACAGATACGCAGTATTTT.